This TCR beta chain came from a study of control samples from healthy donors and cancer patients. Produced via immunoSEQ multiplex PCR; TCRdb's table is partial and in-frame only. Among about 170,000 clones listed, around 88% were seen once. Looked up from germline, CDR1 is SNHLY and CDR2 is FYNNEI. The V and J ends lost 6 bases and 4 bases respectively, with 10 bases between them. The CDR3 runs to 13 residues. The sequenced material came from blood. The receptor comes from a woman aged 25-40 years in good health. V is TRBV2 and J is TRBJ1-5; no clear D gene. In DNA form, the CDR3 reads TGTGCCAGCAGCCCGGCAAGAAATCAGCCCCAGCATTTT. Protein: CASSPARNQPQHF. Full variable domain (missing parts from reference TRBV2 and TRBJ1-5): EPEVTQTPSHQVTQMGQEVILRCVPISNHLYFYWYRQILGQKVEFLVSFYNNEISEKSEIFDDQFSVERPDGSNFTLKIRSTKLEDSAMYFCASSPARNQPQHFGDGTRLSIL.